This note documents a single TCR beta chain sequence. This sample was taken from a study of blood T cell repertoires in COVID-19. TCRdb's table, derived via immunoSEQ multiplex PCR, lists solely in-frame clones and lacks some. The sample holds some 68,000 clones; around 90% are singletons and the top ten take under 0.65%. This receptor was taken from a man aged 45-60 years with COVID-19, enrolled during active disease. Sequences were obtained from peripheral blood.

CDR3 amino acids: CASSQETGWGGANVLTF. Written as DNA, the CDR3 is TGCGCCAGCAGCCAAGAAACAGGGTGGGGTGGGGCCAACGTCCTGACTTTC. The chain carries TRBV4-3 and TRBJ2-6; possibly TRBD1 for D (6 bases). Germline V gives CDR1 LGHNA, CDR2 YSLEER. V lost 0 bases and J lost 3, with 12 bases in between. This CDR3 has 17 amino acids.